The 30 T cell receptor beta chains given below trace back to one sample, sequenced in a study of T cells in localized non-small cell lung cancer. The data were produced by immunoSEQ multiplex PCR, yet TCRdb's version contains in-frame clones alone and is incomplete. Counted here are over 25,000 clones, roughly 87% occurring once; the ten biggest clones make up around 6.8%. Specimen: peripheral blood, collected before any cancer treatment. These receptors all stem from a male donor aged 60 or over with stage I lung adenocarcinoma.

The rearrangement uses TRBV5-1 and TRBJ1-3, with a weak D call TRBD1 (6 bases). Germline loops: CDR1 SGHRS, CDR2 YFSETQ. Trimming pared 1 base from V and 3 bases from J, leaving 11 bases between. The CDR3 loop spans 15 amino acids. The CDR3 nucleotides are TGCGCCAGCAGCTTGCAGGGGCAGGATGGAAACACCATATATTTT. This gives the protein CASSLQGQDGNTIYF.

The V gene is TRBV29-1, the J gene TRBJ2-1; 8 bases align to TRBD1. V trimming: 4 bases; J trimming: 9 bases; junction bases outside the gene matches: 8. Germline V gene lookup returns CDR1 SQVTM and CDR2 ANQGSEA. This CDR3 is 13 amino acids long. CDR3 protein: CSVAGQGLAEQFF. Here the CDR3 DNA reads TGCAGCGTTGCCGGACAGGGTTTGGCTGAGCAGTTCTTC.

This rearrangement joins TRBV9 to TRBJ1-1; unclear D gene. The V gene's germline CDR1 is SGDLS and CDR2 YYNGEE. This CDR3 region has 16 residues. V was pared by 4 bases and J by 2 bases, with 18 bases between. The CDR3 sequence is CASSPRVFGTNTEAFF. In DNA, the CDR3 is TGTGCCAGCAGCCCCCGCGTCTTTGGAACTAACACTGAAGCTTTCTTT. The variable domain in full, completed from reference TRBV9 and TRBJ1-1, reads DSGVTQTPKHLITATGQRVTLRCSPRSGDLSVYWYQQSLDQGLQFLIQYYNGEERAKGNILERFSAQQFPDLHSELNLSSLELGDSALYFCASSPRVFGTNTEAFFGQGTRLTVV.

The chain joins TRBV6-4 to TRBJ2-2; 9 positions agree with TRBD2. The germline CDR1 and CDR2 sequences are MRHNA and SNTAGT. The CDR3 runs to 16 residues. Trimming removed 2 bases from V and 2 bases from J; junction bases left unmatched: 3. CDR3 loop: CASSDGAGGNTGELFF. The DNA for the CDR3 is TGTGCCAGCAGTGACGGAGCGGGGGGTAACACCGGGGAGCTGTTTTTT.

This sequence joins TRBV2 and TRBJ2-6, with D hard to call. The CDR3 contains 15 residues. Germline CDR1 SNHLY, CDR2 FYNNEI. V shed 5 bases and J shed 8 bases, with 16 bases lying between them. The CDR3 nucleotides are TGTGCCAGCAGTCAGAGCTCCCTCGGGTCCAACGTCCTGACTTTC. Residues: CASSQSSLGSNVLTF. Combining the CDR3 with reference TRBV2 and TRBJ2-6 gives the whole variable domain EPEVTQTPSHQVTQMGQEVILRCVPISNHLYFYWYRQILGQKVEFLVSFYNNEISEKSEIFDDQFSVERPDGSNFTLKIRSTKLEDSAMYFCASSQSSLGSNVLTFGAGSRLTVL.

The rearrangement joins TRBV19 to TRBJ2-3; TRBD2 agrees at 7 bases. V gave up 3 bases and J gave up 6 bases; unmatched junction bases: 12. Germline CDR1 and CDR2: LNHDA and SQIVND (reference sequence). The CDR3 runs to 16 residues. The CDR3 DNA follows: TGTGCCAGTAGTATGTTGCTAGCGGCTGGAAGTGATACGCAGTATTTT. It encodes CASSMLLAAGSDTQYF.

This clone appeared a few times. The CDR3 DNA sequence: TGTGCCAGCAGCCCGGGTCCGGGACAGGGGGCGCTTAGGTATGGCTACACCTTC. As protein: CASSPGPGQGALRYGYTF. The rearrangement uses TRBV5-6 and TRBJ1-2; 12 positions agree with TRBD1. Germline V gene data show CDR1 as SGHDT and CDR2 as YYEEEE. V trimming: 4 bases; J trimming: 5 bases; junction bases outside the gene matches: 15. The CDR3 contains 18 residues.

The V gene is TRBV6-6, the J gene TRBJ1-2, with unresolved D. Trimming took off 5 bases at V and 5 bases at J, with 9 bases between the two ends. The CDR3 runs 12 residues. CDR1 and CDR2 from the germline V gene are MNHNY and SVGAGI (reference sequence). The CDR3 spells CASSTILYGYTF. CDR3 DNA sequence: TGTGCCAGCAGTACCATCCTTTATGGCTACACCTTC.

This clone was counted once. The V call is TRBV29-1, the J call TRBJ2-2; possible D gene TRBD1, 6 bases. Germline V gene lookup returns CDR1 SQVTM and CDR2 ANQGSEA. CDR3 size: 13 residues. V was trimmed by 3 bases and J by 4 bases, leaving 9 bases between them. CDR3 DNA sequence: TGCAGCGTTGATAAAGGGGGCACCGGGGAGCTGTTTTTT. Translation: CSVDKGGTGELFF.

The rearrangement uses TRBV4-2 and TRBJ1-1; D may be TRBD1 (6 bases). With 5 bases removed from V and 1 base from J, the gap between germline ends came to 17 bases. The germline gives CDR1 LGHNA, CDR2 YNFKEQ. The CDR3 covers 16 residues. CDR3 sequence (DNA): TGTGCCAGCAGCGTGTTAGGGGGGCCGGGGAACACTGAAGCTTTCTTT. This translates into CASSVLGGPGNTEAFF.

The V gene is TRBV30, the J gene TRBJ1-4; D is uncertain. The ends were cut back, 6 bases at V and 8 bases at J, with 10 bases in the middle. The CDR3 loop spans 11 amino acids. The germline gives CDR1 GTSNPN, CDR2 SVGIG (reference sequence). DNA of the CDR3: TGTGCCTGTCTTGTAGGGGAAAAACTGTTTTTT. Its translation: CACLVGEKLFF.

The genes are TRBV6-5 and TRBJ1-2, with D possibly TRBD1 on 6 matching bases. The CDR3 spans 11 residues. Germline loops: CDR1 MNHEY, CDR2 SVGAGI. Trimming removed 4 bases at V and 8 bases at J, with 8 bases between. Here the CDR3 reads CASSFRGGYTF. CDR3 sequence (DNA): TGTGCCAGCAGTTTTAGGGGGGGCTACACCTTC.

This clone was found a few times. This chain connects TRBV5-6 to TRBJ1-6, with D hard to call. The germline V gene has CDR1 SGHDT and CDR2 YYEEEE. Trimming stripped 6 bases from V and 9 bases from J, with 13 bases between. The CDR3 covers 13 residues. The CDR3 DNA sequence: TGTGCCAGCACCAAGGAAATGCGTTCACCCCTCCACTTT. It translates to CASTKEMRSPLHF.

This clone was recorded only once. This chain links TRBV30 with TRBJ2-2; 7 bases line up with TRBD2. The ends lost 1 base at V and 8 bases at J; junction bases unmatched: 10. Germline V lookup: CDR1 GTSNPN, CDR2 SVGIG (reference sequence). This CDR3 has 15 residues. The CDR3 region has the DNA TGTGCCTGGAGTGAGAAGGGACTAACTGGGGGGGAGCTGTTTTTT. It translates to CAWSEKGLTGGELFF.

V gene TRBV27 combines with J gene TRBJ2-7; TRBD1 agrees at 7 bases. The CDR3 runs 14 residues. Germline V CDR1 and CDR2: MNHEY, SMNVEV (reference sequence). Losses at the gene ends were 7 bases for V and 6 bases for J; bases not matched to a gene: 12. CDR3 region: CASTQGGHESEQYF. CDR3 DNA sequence: TGTGCCAGCACCCAAGGGGGCCACGAGTCCGAGCAGTACTTC.

This chain links TRBV6-6 with TRBJ1-2; the D gene is possibly TRBD1 (6 bases). The germline V gene has CDR1 MNHNY and CDR2 SVGAGI (reference sequence). This CDR3 has 14 amino acids. Trimming took off 6 bases at V and 5 bases at J, with 16 bases between the two ends. The CDR3 DNA follows: TGTGCCAGCAGCCAAACGGGGGCTGCATATGGCTACACCTTC. Amino acids: CASSQTGAAYGYTF.

The chain recombines TRBV19 with TRBJ2-5; D gene unclear. The V end was cut by 7 bases, the J end by 4 bases, with 13 bases between. This CDR3 contains 13 residues. From germline, CDR1 is LNHDA and CDR2 SQIVND (reference sequence). The CDR3 is CASIGGVGETQYF. DNA for the CDR3: TGTGCCAGTATAGGCGGTGTTGGAGAGACCCAGTACTTC.

The chain uses TRBV27 and TRBJ1-1; D unclear. Germline assignment: CDR1 MNHEY and CDR2 SMNVEV (reference sequence). Trimming took 9 bases from V and 5 from J, leaving 19 bases between them. The CDR3 has 14 residues. As DNA, the CDR3 is TGTGCCAGTTATGAGAGGAGACTTGGTACTGAAGCTTTCTTT. It codes for CASYERRLGTEAFF.

The chain recombines TRBV18 with TRBJ1-1; D is ambiguous. V lost 3 bases and J 1 base, leaving 6 bases between the germline ends. CDR3 length: 13 amino acids. In germline, CDR1 is KGHSH, CDR2 LQKENI. The CDR3 DNA sequence: TGTGCCAGCTCACCGTCTCCGAACACTGAAGCTTTCTTT. Its translation: CASSPSPNTEAFF.

This chain connects TRBV5-6 to TRBJ2-5; D is possibly TRBD2 (6 bases). The CDR3 sequence is 15 residues long. Trimming took off 4 bases at V and 5 bases at J, with 18 bases between the two ends. The V gene's germline CDR1 is SGHDT and CDR2 YYEEEE. CDR3 sequence: CASSPRGGMGETQYF. CDR3 coding DNA: TGTGCCAGCAGCCCCCGCGGAGGGATGGGGGAGACCCAGTACTTC.

This chain connects TRBV4-2 to TRBJ2-7; 7 bases are shared with TRBD2. The CDR3 spans 14 residues. CDR1 and CDR2 (germline): LGHNA, YNFKEQ. V gave up 8 bases and J gave up 3 bases; unmatched junction bases: 10. In DNA, the CDR3 is TGTGCCAGCGGGAGCCCAGGGAGGGTCTACGAGCAGTACTTC. Its protein is CASGSPGRVYEQYF.

This chain connects TRBV7-2 to TRBJ1-4; no clear D. Germline values: CDR1 SGHTA, CDR2 FQGNSA. There are 15 residues in the CDR3. V gave up 3 bases and J gave up 7 bases, with 15 bases separating them. CDR3 coding DNA: TGTGCCAGCAGCTTTGGTAGGGTTCCGGGTGAAAAACTGTTTTTT. Its protein product is CASSFGRVPGEKLFF.

The chain has TRBV28 and TRBJ1-5; perhaps TRBD1 as D (5 bases). V was shortened by 6 bases and J by 1 base, with 13 bases between the two germline ends. The CDR3 is made up of 15 amino acids. CDR1 is MDHEN and CDR2 is SYDVKM in the germline V gene. As DNA, the CDR3 is TGTGCCAGCAGAGAGTTTAGGGGAAGCAATCAGCCCCAGCATTTT. It codes for CASREFRGSNQPQHF.

The chain is built from TRBV7-8 and TRBJ1-1, with unresolved D. There are 14 residues in the CDR3. Germline assignment: CDR1 SGHVS and CDR2 FQNEAQ. With 6 bases removed from V and 0 bases from J, the gap between germline ends came to 11 bases. The DNA of the CDR3 is TGTGCCAGCAGTTCCGGACTGTTGAACACTGAAGCTTTCTTT. It codes for CASSSGLLNTEAFF.

The rearrangement links TRBV30 to TRBJ1-3; the D gene is possibly TRBD1 (5 bases). This CDR3 contains 12 residues. With 1 base removed from V and 4 bases from J, the gap between germline ends came to 5 bases. Germline CDR1 is GTSNPN and CDR2 is SVGIG (reference sequence). CDR3 residues: CAWSGGGNTIYF. In DNA, the CDR3 is TGTGCCTGGAGTGGGGGGGGAAACACCATATATTTT.

CDR3 protein: CASSLGPGIEAFF. The CDR3 DNA follows: TGTGCCAGCAGCTTAGGGCCTGGGATTGAAGCTTTCTTT. The gene calls are TRBV7-8 and TRBJ1-1; D gene uncertain. The CDR3 covers 13 residues. Trimming removed 1 base from V and 7 bases from J, with 10 bases in between. Germline CDR1 SGHVS, CDR2 FQNEAQ.

The rearrangement links TRBV18 to TRBJ1-6, with 7 bases identical to TRBD1. The ends lost 4 bases at V and 5 bases at J; junction bases unmatched: 5. This CDR3 region has 15 residues. Germline V gene lookup returns CDR1 KGHSH and CDR2 LQKENI. CDR3: CASSQGQSDNSPLHF. DNA of the CDR3: TGTGCCAGCTCACAGGGACAGAGTGATAATTCACCCCTCCACTTT.

V gene TRBV6-6 combines with J gene TRBJ1-3; tentative D call: TRBD1 (6 bases). This CDR3 spans 16 amino acids. CDR1 and CDR2 (germline): MNHNY, SVGAGI (reference sequence). V shed 0 bases and J shed 0 bases, with 9 bases lying between them. The CDR3 DNA follows: TGTGCCAGCAGTTACTCTTCGGACAGCTCTGGAAACACCATATATTTT. It yields the protein CASSYSSDSSGNTIYF.

The chain recombines TRBV7-9 with TRBJ1-4; D possibly corresponds to TRBD1 (5 bases). Trimming pared 2 bases from V and 8 bases from J, leaving 12 bases between. The CDR3 has 14 residues. CDR1 is SEHNR, CDR2 FQNEAQ, per germline (reference sequence). The CDR3 protein is CASSLRQGGEKLFF. As DNA, the CDR3 is TGTGCCAGCAGCTTACGCCAGGGTGGGGAAAAACTGTTTTTT. The entire variable domain, with the rest obtained from reference TRBV7-9 and TRBJ1-4, is as follows: DTGVSQNPRHKITKRGQNVTFRCDPISEHNRLYWYRQTLGQGPEFLTYFQNEAQLEKSRLLSDRFSAERPKGSFSTLEIQRTEQGDSAMYLCASSLRQGGEKLFFGSGTQLSVL.

V usage is TRBV30 and J usage is TRBJ2-7, with D tentatively TRBD2 (5 bases). Trimming shortened V by 0 bases and J by 5 bases, and 14 bases separated the two germline ends. The CDR3 has 14 amino acids. Germline V gene lookup returns CDR1 GTSNPN and CDR2 SVGIG (reference sequence). The CDR3, as DNA: TGTGCCTGGAGTGTACGAAGCGGTTTCGACGAGCAGTACTTC. Protein product: CAWSVRSGFDEQYF.